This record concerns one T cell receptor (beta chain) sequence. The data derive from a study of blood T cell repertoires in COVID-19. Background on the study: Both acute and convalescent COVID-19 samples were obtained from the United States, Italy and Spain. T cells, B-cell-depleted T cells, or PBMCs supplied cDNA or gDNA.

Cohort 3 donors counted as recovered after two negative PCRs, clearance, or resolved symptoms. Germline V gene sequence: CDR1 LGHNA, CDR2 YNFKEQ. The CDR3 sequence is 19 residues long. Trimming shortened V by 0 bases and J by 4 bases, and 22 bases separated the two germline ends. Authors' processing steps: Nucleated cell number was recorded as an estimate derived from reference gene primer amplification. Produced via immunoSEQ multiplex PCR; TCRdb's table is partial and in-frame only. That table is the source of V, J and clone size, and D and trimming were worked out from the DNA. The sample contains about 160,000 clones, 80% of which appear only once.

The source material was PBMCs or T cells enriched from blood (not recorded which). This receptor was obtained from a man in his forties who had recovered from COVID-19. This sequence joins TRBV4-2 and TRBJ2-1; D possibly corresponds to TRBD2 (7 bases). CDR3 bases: TGTGCCAGCAGCCAAGATTCTGGGGGGGGGCAAGGTTCGTACAATGAGCAGTTCTTC. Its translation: CASSQDSGGGQGSYNEQFF.